A single sample gave rise to the 32 T cell receptor beta chains below, sequenced in a study of OX40 agonist ivuxolimab in advanced cancers. The protocol was immunoSEQ multiplex PCR, while the TCRdb copy is restricted to in-frame clones and leaves out a portion. Here the sample spans 76,000 or so clones, around nine tenths being singletons. The material was CD4+ or CD8+ T cells sorted from blood, obtained in a trial of the OX40 agonist ivuxolimab. These receptors all come from an adult with an advanced solid tumor such as melanoma, head and neck, liver or kidney cancer.

The rearrangement uses TRBV7-2 and TRBJ1-1, with D maybe TRBD1 (5 bases). Trimming cost V 2 bases and J 0 bases, with 10 bases left between them. The CDR3 covers 15 residues. Germline values: CDR1 SGHTA, CDR2 FQGNSA. Here the CDR3 reads CASSLQGWMNTEAFF. The CDR3 bases are TGTGCCAGCAGCTTACAGGGTTGGATGAACACTGAAGCTTTCTTT.

The V and J genes are TRBV29-1 and TRBJ2-1; D could derive from TRBD1 or TRBD2 (6 bases each). V was shortened by 4 bases and J by 7 bases, with 20 bases between the two germline ends. The CDR3 covers 15 residues. CDR1 is SQVTM, CDR2 ANQGSEA, per germline. DNA of the CDR3: TGCAGCGTTGTCGTCATTGGGGGGCCGGTAAATGAGCAGTTCTTC. This encodes CSVVVIGGPVNEQFF.

V usage is TRBV5-6 and J usage is TRBJ2-5, with 7 bases matching TRBD1. The CDR3 is 15 amino acids. Trimming at V came to 0 bases and at J to 3 bases, leaving 5 bases not matched to a gene. CDR1 SGHDT and CDR2 YYEEEE come from the germline V gene. The CDR3: CASSLALGQKETQYF. The CDR3 DNA reads as TGTGCCAGCAGCTTGGCCCTGGGACAGAAAGAGACCCAGTACTTC.

The chain carries TRBV11-1 and TRBJ2-5; 13 bases match TRBD2. The J call may not be correct, given that the DNA end is closer to TRBJ2-7. This CDR3 has 14 amino acids. The V gene's germline CDR1 is SGHAT and CDR2 FQDESV (reference sequence). In DNA, the CDR3 is TGTGCCAGCAGCCGACTAGCGGGGGGCGACGAGCAGTACTTC. It codes for CASSRLAGGDEQYF.

In its sample, this clone was seen a few times. The genes are TRBV29-1 and TRBJ2-7; 9 bases map to TRBD1. V shed 5 bases and J 3 bases; nucleotides not matched to a gene: 23. This CDR3 has 19 residues. Germline V CDR1 and CDR2: SQVTM, ANQGSEA. The CDR3 bases are TGCAGCGTTCGTGGGGGGAACATCGGGGGACAGGGAATCTACTACGAGCAGTACTTC. Amino acids: CSVRGGNIGGQGIYYEQYF.

The chain uses TRBV7-2 and TRBJ2-1, with D possibly TRBD1 on 6 matching bases. Germline CDR1 and CDR2: SGHTA and FQGNSA. The CDR3 is 14 residues long. V was cut by 1 base and J by 10 bases, with 14 bases left in between. The CDR3 DNA follows: TGTGCCAGCAGCTTAGATTCAGGGGTCGGCGAGCAGTTCTTC. This translates into CASSLDSGVGEQFF.

The chain joins TRBV9 to TRBJ1-2; TRBD1 aligns across 8 bases. There are 14 residues in the CDR3. Germline V gene sequence: CDR1 SGDLS, CDR2 YYNGEE. V dropped 1 base and J dropped 8; count of bases not matched to a gene: 7. The CDR3 nucleotides are TGTGCCAGCAGCGTAATGGACAGGGTCAGCGGCTACACCTTC. This sequence encodes CASSVMDRVSGYTF.

Here the CDR3 DNA reads TGCGCCAGCTGTGAGACGGGAACCGGGGCCAACGTCCTGACTTTC. Protein: CASCETGTGANVLTF. This chain connects TRBV5-1 to TRBJ2-6; TRBD2 might be the D (5 bases). There are 15 residues in the CDR3. Germline lookup yields CDR1 SGHRS and CDR2 YFSETQ. V lost 7 bases and J 4 bases, leaving 15 bases between the germline ends.

The chain employs TRBV4-3 and TRBJ1-2, with unresolved D. Germline V lookup: CDR1 LGHNA, CDR2 YSLEER. The CDR3 contains 18 residues. Trimming took 0 bases from V and 4 from J, leaving 21 bases between them. The CDR3 nucleotides read TGCGCCAGCAGCCAAGATCACCCTTGGCGCAGGTCTATCTATGGCTACACCTTC. Its protein product is CASSQDHPWRRSIYGYTF.

The V and J genes are TRBV6-6 and TRBJ2-3; D unresolved. Trimming shortened V by 5 bases and J by 6 bases, and 6 bases separated the two germline ends. Germline loops: CDR1 MNHNY, CDR2 SVGAGI (reference sequence). The CDR3 runs 11 residues. CDR3 loop: CASSPSDTQYF. The CDR3 DNA reads as TGTGCCAGCAGTCCTTCGGATACGCAGTATTTT.

This clone was recorded only once. The chain carries TRBV18 and TRBJ2-7, with TRBD2 identical over 14 bases. V shed 2 bases, J shed 2 bases, and the junction held 5 bases outside the gene matches. The CDR3 is made up of 17 amino acids. Germline assignment: CDR1 KGHSH and CDR2 LQKENI. CDR3 region: CASSPGTSGRRAYEQYF. CDR3 nucleotide sequence: TGTGCCAGCTCACCAGGGACTAGCGGGAGACGGGCCTACGAGCAGTACTTC.

This chain links TRBV19 with TRBJ1-1; 7 nucleotides match TRBD1. V shed 8 bases, J shed 5 bases, and the junction held 8 bases outside the gene matches. Germline-derived CDR1 and CDR2 are LNHDA and SQIVND (reference sequence). The CDR3 loop spans 13 amino acids. In DNA, the CDR3 is TGTGCCAGTTGTTGGAGCAGGGGGACTGAAGCTTTCTTT. Protein product: CASCWSRGTEAFF.

The chain employs TRBV25-1 and TRBJ2-7; no firm D call. Per germline, CDR1 MGHDK and CDR2 SYGVNS. This CDR3 has 13 residues. V lost 1 base and J 5 bases, leaving 9 bases between the germline ends. The CDR3 nucleotides are TGTGCCAGCAGTGAATGGGGTACGAACGAGCAGTACTTC. Translated: CASSEWGTNEQYF.

This chain joins TRBV6-1 and TRBJ1-6; 7 bases are a match to TRBD1. Germline V gene lookup returns CDR1 MNHNS and CDR2 SASEGT. After removal of 7 bases from V and 8 bases from J, the junction contained 5 bases not matched to a gene. CDR3 length: 13 residues. Written as DNA, the CDR3 is TGTGCCAGCACGACAGGGATCGATTCACCCCTCCACTTT. This codes for CASTTGIDSPLHF.

This chain links TRBV7-2 with TRBJ1-5, with 8 bases fitting TRBD1. The germline gives CDR1 SGHTA, CDR2 FQGNSA. There are 14 residues in the CDR3. Trimming at V came to 5 bases and at J to 3 bases, leaving 3 bases not matched to a gene. The DNA of the CDR3 is TGTGCCAGCAGCACGGGACAGGCCAATCAGCCCCAGCATTTT. This translates into CASSTGQANQPQHF.

The chain recombines TRBV7-9 with TRBJ1-4; perhaps TRBD1 as D (5 bases). Looked up from germline, CDR1 is SEHNR and CDR2 is FQNEAQ (reference sequence). The length of the CDR3 is 14 residues. Trimming cost V 1 base and J 8 bases, with 11 bases left between them. DNA for the CDR3: TGTGCCAGCAGCTTAGTCTTAGGGGAGGAAAAACTGTTTTTT. It codes for CASSLVLGEEKLFF.

The rearrangement joins TRBV18 to TRBJ2-5, with D uncertain. Matching the DNA end better, TRBJ2-7 makes the J call doubtful. The germline gives CDR1 KGHSH, CDR2 LQKENI. This CDR3 is 12 amino acids long. CDR3 nucleotide sequence: TGTGCCAGCTCAACCACCGGTTACGAGCAGTACTTC. Residues: CASSTTGYEQYF.

This sequence joins TRBV19 and TRBJ2-7, with TRBD2 identical over 8 bases. Germline assignment: CDR1 LNHDA and CDR2 SQIVND (reference sequence). Losses at the gene ends were 8 bases for V and 4 bases for J; bases not matched to a gene: 13. This CDR3 is built from 15 residues. The CDR3 sequence: CASQPFPGLGYEQYF. For the CDR3, the DNA is TGTGCCAGTCAGCCTTTTCCGGGACTAGGATACGAGCAGTACTTC.

The chain combines TRBV30 with TRBJ1-2; D not certain. Germline CDR1 is GTSNPN and CDR2 is SVGIG (reference sequence). Trimming removed 2 bases from V and 8 bases from J, with 9 bases in between. The CDR3 runs 11 residues. DNA for the CDR3: TGTGCCTGGAGTAGGAGAACAGGCTACACCTTC. Its translation is CAWSRRTGYTF.

The J gene is TRBJ2-5, the V gene TRBV5-4; D is perhaps TRBD1 (6 bases). Per the germline V gene, CDR1 is SGHNT and CDR2 is YYREEE (reference sequence). The V end lost 6 bases, the J end lost 3 bases, and 12 bases lay between the germline ends. This CDR3 spans 13 amino acids. CDR3: CASTRGTEETQYF. The CDR3 DNA follows: TGTGCCAGCACCAGGGGAACAGAAGAGACCCAGTACTTC.

This clone was detected only a few times. The same CDR3 can be traced to other DNA sequences in this sample. V usage is TRBV5-1 and J usage is TRBJ1-4, with a weak D call TRBD1 (6 bases). Between the trimmed V and J ends, which lost 0 bases and 5 bases, there was a span of 14 bases. Germline assignment: CDR1 SGHRS and CDR2 YFSETQ. The CDR3 is 16 residues long. CDR3: CASSLAGTGGNEKLFF. The CDR3 DNA reads as TGCGCCAGCAGCTTGGCCGGGACGGGGGGCAATGAAAAACTGTTTTTT.

The rearrangement links TRBV5-1 to TRBJ2-3, with 9 bases aligning to TRBD2. The germline gives CDR1 SGHRS, CDR2 YFSETQ. V lost 4 bases to trimming and J lost 3 bases; unmatched junction nucleotides: 15. The CDR3 spans 18 residues. DNA of the CDR3: TGCGCCAGCAGCCCCCGGCGGGCGGGGGGGGGCCATACAGATACGCAGTATTTT. It specifies CASSPRRAGGGHTDTQYF.

The chain has TRBV30 and TRBJ2-1; D gene unclear. Germline V gives CDR1 GTSNPN, CDR2 SVGIG (reference sequence). V lost 3 bases to trimming and J lost 9 bases, with 15 bases between them. This CDR3 contains 13 residues. CDR3 loop: CAWRGQTHGEQFF. The CDR3 DNA reads as TGTGCCTGGAGGGGCCAGACTCATGGTGAGCAGTTCTTC.

The chain carries TRBV29-1 and TRBJ2-3; D perhaps matches TRBD1 (6 bases). This CDR3 is built from 14 residues. Trimming left V 7 bases short and J 6 bases short, with 20 bases between. CDR1 is SQVTM and CDR2 is ANQGSEA in the germline V gene. The CDR3 protein is CSADRDSPSDTQYF. CDR3 coding DNA: TGCAGCGCGGACAGAGACAGCCCGTCGGATACGCAGTATTTT.

This clone was counted only a few times. The chain links TRBV6-1 to TRBJ1-2; the D is unclear. The CDR3 length is 15 residues. Looked up from germline, CDR1 is MNHNS and CDR2 is SASEGT. The V end lost 5 bases, the J end lost 3 bases, and 16 bases lay between the germline ends. The CDR3 reads CASSKDPRRYYGYTF. The CDR3 coding sequence is TGTGCCAGCAGTAAAGACCCACGGCGATACTATGGCTACACCTTC.

This chain links TRBV6-6 with TRBJ2-6; no clear D gene. The CDR3 totals 16 residues. Germline CDR1 reads MNHNY; CDR2 reads SVGAGI (reference sequence). With 6 bases removed from V and 0 bases from J, the gap between germline ends came to 12 bases. The CDR3 is CASSPPNLSGANVLTF. The CDR3 DNA reads as TGTGCCAGCAGCCCTCCCAACCTCTCTGGGGCCAACGTCCTGACTTTC.

This chain joins TRBV18 and TRBJ2-7; no clear D. CDR1 and CDR2 from the germline V gene are KGHSH and LQKENI. Trimming stripped 3 bases from V and 0 bases from J, with 3 bases between. The CDR3 loop spans 12 amino acids. CDR3 loop: CASSPSSYEQYF. CDR3 bases: TGTGCCAGCTCACCCAGCTCCTACGAGCAGTACTTC. Looking up the rest from reference TRBV18 and TRBJ2-7 gives the full variable domain: NAGVMQNPRHLVRRRGQEARLRCSPMKGHSHVYWYRQLPEEGLKFMVYLQKENIIDESGMPKERFSAEFPKEGPSILRIQQVVRGDSAAYFCASSPSSYEQYFGPGTRLTVT.

The chain is built from TRBV6-5 and TRBJ2-1, with D maybe TRBD1 (5 bases). The CDR3 has 13 residues. Between the trimmed V and J ends, which lost 6 bases and 2 bases, there was a span of 8 bases. CDR1 and CDR2 from the germline V gene are MNHEY and SVGAGI. The CDR3 protein is CASSGRAYNEQFF. The CDR3 nucleotides read TGTGCCAGCAGCGGCAGGGCCTACAATGAGCAGTTCTTC.

A single count supports this clone. The chain joins TRBV18 to TRBJ2-5, with D perhaps TRBD1 (7 bases). V gave up 7 bases and J gave up 4 bases, with 16 bases separating them. The CDR3 runs to 14 residues. The V gene's germline CDR1 is KGHSH and CDR2 LQKENI. CDR3 in DNA: TGTGCCAGCTTAACGACAGGGAGGACAGAGACCCAGTACTTC. It translates to CASLTTGRTETQYF.

The gene calls are TRBV7-3 and TRBJ1-6; TRBD1 is a possible D gene (5 bases). CDR3 size: 14 residues. Germline lookup yields CDR1 SGHTA and CDR2 FQGTGA. Trimming pared 2 bases from V and 10 bases from J, leaving 12 bases between. CDR3 sequence reads: CASSLAGSSSPLHF. DNA of the CDR3: TGTGCCAGCAGCTTAGCAGGGAGTAGCTCACCCCTCCACTTT.

The genes are TRBV7-8 and TRBJ1-4, with TRBD1 as a possible D gene (6 bases). CDR3 length: 16 amino acids. Germline V gene data show CDR1 as SGHVS and CDR2 as FQNEAQ. V lost 0 bases and J lost 8, with 16 bases in between. The CDR3 DNA reads TGTGCCAGCAGCTTAGCGCTCAGGGGTTGGGGCGAAAAACTGTTTTTT. Residues: CASSLALRGWGEKLFF.

The chain is built from TRBV19 and TRBJ1-2; TRBD1 might be the D (6 bases). Germline CDR1 is LNHDA and CDR2 is SQIVND (reference sequence). V gave up 2 bases and J gave up 2 bases, with 21 bases separating them. The CDR3 is made up of 18 amino acids. CDR3 sequence: CASSIPLSPGQLNYGYTF. The DNA for the CDR3 is TGTGCCAGTAGTATACCCCTTTCTCCTGGACAGCTAAACTATGGCTACACCTTC.